The 4 T cell receptor beta chains listed next were all sequenced from one sample in a study of vaccination effects on CD4 cells after COVID-19. In the ViraFEST assay, antigen-specific CD4+ clonotypes were identified by expansion after peptide-pool stimulation. It was after 10 days of culture that CD4+ T cells were isolated. Vaccine recipients, nucleocapsid antibody negative, had no prior SARS-CoV-2 infection. Their specific antigens are unknown. Sequencing used immunoSEQ multiplex PCR; TCRdb keeps in-frame clones, though not all of them. The data hold about 23,000 clones, with 60% to 80% observed a single time. The sample was CD4+ T cells from PBMCs cultured with HCoV-NL63 spike peptides, taken before COVID-19 vaccination. The receptors come from a human donor who received a COVID-19 vaccine.

This chain joins TRBV12-5 and TRBJ2-5, with 10 bases matching TRBD1. The CDR3 runs to 16 residues. CDR1 is LGHNT and CDR2 is FRNRAP in the germline V gene. With 1 base clipped from V and 4 bases from J, the junction kept 6 bases outside the gene matches. CDR3 bases: TGTGCTAGTGGTTTGGATGCCTGGACAGGGGGAGAGACCCAGTACTTC. Its protein is CASGLDAWTGGETQYF.

V usage is TRBV7-8 and J usage is TRBJ1-2; the D is unclear. The CDR3 covers 13 residues. Trimming took off 3 bases at V and 3 bases at J, with 8 bases between the two ends. Germline V lookup: CDR1 SGHVS, CDR2 FQNEAQ. CDR3 loop: CASSFASYYGYTF. CDR3 bases: TGTGCCAGCAGCTTCGCCAGCTACTATGGCTACACCTTC.

The V and J genes are TRBV5-1 and TRBJ2-5; 9 nucleotides align to TRBD1. CDR3 length: 15 amino acids. CDR1 and CDR2 (germline): SGHRS, YFSETQ. V lost 4 bases and J lost 1; bases outside the gene matches: 5. Here the CDR3 reads CASSPQTGGQETQYF. In DNA form, the CDR3 reads TGCGCCAGCAGCCCCCAGACAGGGGGCCAAGAGACCCAGTACTTC.

The chain joins TRBV6-1 to TRBJ1-1; no reliable D call. Germline-derived CDR1 and CDR2 are MNHNS and SASEGT. This CDR3 comprises 15 residues. Trimming left V 3 bases short and J 0 bases short, with 11 bases between. In DNA, the CDR3 is TGTGCCAGCAGTGACAGCAGGATCATGAACACTGAAGCTTTCTTT. This gives the protein CASSDSRIMNTEAFF.